The 20 T cell receptor beta chains reported below all come from one sample, sequenced in a study of T-cell reconstitution after alpha-beta-depleted transplantation in children. It was with unique molecular identifiers that the TCRbeta library was prepared. Each CDR3 protein is one row after TCRdb ran MiXCR on the PCR reads. The sample lists 200,000 to 250,000 distinct CDR3 sequences; roughly 9% were seen once. Sequencing used PBMCs from the stem cell graft donor, obtained from the stem cell graft. These receptors were collected from a human donor who donated a stem cell graft to a child with acute lymphoblastic leukemia.

The chain has TRBV5-1 and TRBJ2-5; D remains unclear. Trimming removed 0 bases from V and 1 base from J, with 10 bases in between. The germline V gene has CDR1 SGHRS and CDR2 YFSETQ. CDR3 length: 15 amino acids. CDR3 DNA sequence: TGCGCCAGCAGCTTGGTCAGGAGACTCCAAGAGACCCAGTACTTC. Its translation is CASSLVRRLQETQYF.

The rearrangement joins TRBV7-8 to TRBJ2-3; the match to TRBD2 covers 11 bases. After removal of 3 bases from V and 5 bases from J, the junction contained 7 bases not matched to a gene. In germline, CDR1 is SGHVS, CDR2 FQNEAQ. The CDR3 contains 16 residues. As DNA, the CDR3 is TGTGCCAGCAGCTTTAGCGGGGGGGCTGCAGTAGATACGCAGTATTTT. Its translation: CASSFSGGAAVDTQYF.

This clonotype was seen repeatedly, ten times or more. The chain combines TRBV12-3 or TRBV12-4 with TRBJ1-6, with 12 bases identical to TRBD1. J gave up 7 bases and V 7 bases, and 5 bases lay outside the gene matches. The CDR3 is made up of 15 amino acids. The CDR3 DNA is TGTGCCAGCAATGCGGGACAGGGGGCGAATTCACCCCTCCACTTT. Its protein is CASNAGQGANSPLHF.

This clonotype was seen only a few times. The chain has TRBV12-3 or TRBV12-4 and TRBJ1-1; TRBD1 is a possible D gene (5 bases). The CDR3 spans 13 residues. The V end was cut by 7 bases, the J end by 1 base, with 10 bases between. The CDR3 region is CASKGSANTEAFF. CDR3 DNA: TGTGCCAGCAAGGGGTCCGCGAACACTGAAGCTTTCTTT.

A few counts support this clonotype. The rearrangement joins TRBV7-8 to TRBJ2-5; TRBD1 aligns across 7 bases. After removal of 1 base from V and 5 bases from J, the junction contained 4 bases not matched to a gene. The CDR3 covers 14 residues. Germline V CDR1 and CDR2: SGHVS, FQNEAQ. CDR3 nucleotide sequence: TGTGCCAGCAGCTTAGTTCAACAGGGGGAGACCCAGTACTTC. It is translated as CASSLVQQGETQYF. The whole variable domain, remainder taken from reference TRBV7-8 and TRBJ2-5, is GAGVSQSPRYKVAKRGQDVALRCDPISGHVSLFWYQQALGQGPEFLTYFQNEAQLDKSGLPSDRFFAERPEGSVSTLKIQRTQQEDSAVYLCASSLVQQGETQYFGPGTRLLVL.

This clonotype was found many times. The chain joins TRBV9 to TRBJ1-1; 8 bases are a match to TRBD1. Looked up from germline, CDR1 is SGDLS and CDR2 is YYNGEE. The trim removed 3 bases at V and 8 bases at J, leaving 6 bases unmatched. The CDR3 is made up of 13 amino acids. The CDR3 bases are TGTGCCAGCAGCGGGGTGGACAGGGTGGAAGCTTTCTTT. Residues: CASSGVDRVEAFF.

This clonotype was counted many times. The V gene is TRBV29-1, the J gene TRBJ2-2, with D unclear. Germline V gene lookup returns CDR1 SQVTM and CDR2 ANQGSEA. The CDR3 runs to 14 residues. V lost 2 bases, J lost 2 bases, and 9 bases lay in between. CDR3 protein: CSVELVTNTGELFF. CDR3 DNA: TGCAGCGTTGAATTGGTGACAAACACCGGGGAGCTGTTTTTT.

At least ten counts were recorded for this clonotype. The genes are TRBV28 and TRBJ2-2, with D perhaps given as TRBD1 or TRBD2 (5 bases each). V gave up 2 bases and J gave up 7 bases, with 8 bases separating them. The CDR3 length is 13 residues. In germline, CDR1 is MDHEN, CDR2 SYDVKM. As DNA, the CDR3 is TGTGCCAGCAGTTTAGGGGGAATCGGGGAGCTGTTTTTT. It is translated as CASSLGGIGELFF.

The chain employs TRBV7-9 and TRBJ2-5; D remains ambiguous. V was cut by 11 bases and J by 2 bases, with 9 bases left in between. The CDR3 has 11 amino acids. Germline V gene lookup returns CDR1 SEHNR and CDR2 FQNEAQ (reference sequence). The CDR3 protein is CALQTQETQYF. For the CDR3, the DNA is TGTGCCTTACAGACTCAAGAGACCCAGTACTTC. Full variable domain (remainder filled in from reference TRBV7-9 and TRBJ2-5): DTGVSQNPRHKITKRGQNVTFRCDPISEHNRLYWYRQTLGQGPEFLTYFQNEAQLEKSRLLSDRFSAERPKGSFSTLEIQRTEQGDSAMYLCALQTQETQYFGPGTRLLVL.

This clonotype was found a few times. V usage is TRBV5-1 and J usage is TRBJ1-6; the D gene is possibly TRBD1 (5 bases). There are 14 residues in the CDR3. Germline CDR1 is SGHRS and CDR2 is YFSETQ. With 5 bases removed from V and 6 bases from J, the gap between germline ends came to 12 bases. In DNA form, the CDR3 reads TGCGCCAGCAGAGGAGGGACCGGTAATTCACCCCTCCACTTT. It specifies CASRGGTGNSPLHF.

This clonotype has just a few counts. The chain uses TRBV28 and TRBJ1-2, with D maybe TRBD1 (5 bases). The V end lost 6 bases, the J end lost 4 bases, and 18 bases lay between the germline ends. The CDR3 consists of 15 residues. Germline V gene data show CDR1 as MDHEN and CDR2 as SYDVKM. CDR3 residues: CASSHYTDTAYGYTF. The CDR3 nucleotides read TGTGCCAGCAGCCACTATACGGACACGGCCTATGGCTACACCTTC.

This clonotype was counted ten times or more. The V and J genes are TRBV12-3 or TRBV12-4 and TRBJ2-1, with 7 bases identical to TRBD2. The CDR3 covers 13 residues. Losses at the gene ends were 7 bases for V and 3 bases for J; bases not matched to a gene: 3. DNA of the CDR3: TGTGCCAGCACCTGGGAGGGCTACAATGAGCAGTTCTTC. Amino acids: CASTWEGYNEQFF.

The chain links TRBV7-2 to TRBJ2-2; D may be TRBD1 or TRBD2 (6 bases each). The CDR3 has 17 residues. Germline V gene sequence: CDR1 SGHTA, CDR2 FQGNSA. With 4 bases removed from V and 3 bases from J, the gap between germline ends came to 18 bases. In DNA form, the CDR3 reads TGTGCCAGCAGCTCCCAACCGGGGGCAGGCGACACCGGGGAGCTGTTTTTT. As protein: CASSSQPGAGDTGELFF.

The gene calls are TRBV10-3 and TRBJ1-1, with 8 bases lining up with TRBD1. The V segment lost 2 bases and the J segment 1 base; nucleotides outside the gene matches: 3. The CDR3 is 15 residues long. Per the germline V gene, CDR1 is ENHRY and CDR2 is SYGVKD. The CDR3 spells CAISELGQENTEAFF. In DNA form, the CDR3 reads TGTGCCATCAGTGAGCTGGGACAGGAGAACACTGAAGCTTTCTTT.

Many counts were recorded for this clonotype. This CDR3 reads CASRDREDTQYF. CDR3 bases: TGTGCCAGCAGGGACAGGGAAGATACGCAGTATTTT. The chain employs TRBV6-5 and TRBJ2-3; 8 nucleotides agree with TRBD1. This CDR3 has 12 amino acids. CDR1 and CDR2 from the germline V gene are MNHEY and SVGAGI. J lost 5 bases, V lost 6 bases, and 1 base had no gene match.

This clonotype was found a few times. The chain combines TRBV5-8 with TRBJ1-6; TRBD1 might be the D (5 bases). Trimming shortened V by 0 bases and J by 9 bases, and 10 bases separated the two germline ends. This CDR3 is built from 14 residues. Germline V gene data show CDR1 as SGHTS and CDR2 as YDEGEE. The DNA for the CDR3 is TGTGCCAGCAGCTTGGACCAGGGTGGTTCACCCCTCCACTTT. This translates into CASSLDQGGSPLHF.

This clonotype was observed many times. The chain links TRBV3-1 to TRBJ1-6; D might be TRBD1 (5 bases). The CDR3 covers 12 residues. Germline V gene lookup returns CDR1 LGHDT and CDR2 YNNKEL (reference sequence). Trimming removed 10 bases at V and 7 bases at J, with 11 bases between. CDR3 bases: TGTGCCACCCGGGGACCCAATTCACCCCTCCACTTT. It codes for CATRGPNSPLHF.

The V gene is TRBV5-8, the J gene TRBJ1-1; D may be TRBD1 (6 bases). This CDR3 contains 13 residues. The V gene's germline CDR1 is SGHTS and CDR2 YDEGEE. V lost 5 bases and J lost 11, with 19 bases in between. The CDR3 loop is CASRSGAGLGAFF. The CDR3 DNA is TGTGCCAGCAGATCGGGGGCAGGCCTCGGTGCTTTCTTT.

This clonotype was recorded at least ten times. The chain recombines TRBV24-1 with TRBJ2-2; D gene ambiguous. Germline V gene lookup returns CDR1 KGHDR and CDR2 SFDVKD. This CDR3 spans 16 amino acids. Trimming shortened V by 0 bases and J by 6 bases, and 13 bases separated the two germline ends. The DNA of the CDR3 is TGTGCCACCAGTGATTTGCAATGGGAAAGGGCCGGGGAGCTGTTTTTT. This translates into CATSDLQWERAGELFF.

This clonotype was seen at least ten times. The genes are TRBV7-9 and TRBJ2-7, with D possibly called TRBD1 or TRBD2 (5 bases each). Trimming stripped 1 base from V and 13 bases from J, with 11 bases between. CDR1 SEHNR and CDR2 FQNEAQ come from the germline V gene (reference sequence). This CDR3 spans 11 amino acids. CDR3 residues: CASSLDRRRYF. DNA of the CDR3: TGTGCCAGCAGCTTAGACAGGAGGCGTTACTTC.